The 7 T cell receptor beta chains below come from one sample, sequenced in a study of blood T cell repertoires in COVID-19. Sequenced by immunoSEQ multiplex PCR; TCRdb stores in-frame clones only, minus some. The sample has 130,000 to 150,000 clones; over 70% are singletons. Sequencing was carried out using peripheral blood. Every receptor here comes from a man in his fifties with active or convalescent COVID-19.

The chain links TRBV11-2 to TRBJ2-7; TRBD1 might be the D (6 bases). Germline loops: CDR1 SGHAT, CDR2 FQNNGV. Trimming left V 0 bases short and J 5 bases short, with 11 bases between. This CDR3 has 14 amino acids. CDR3 nucleotides: TGTGCCAGCAGCTTAGACCAGGGGCGTAACGAGCAGTACTTC. Residues: CASSLDQGRNEQYF.

The chain uses TRBV7-2 and TRBJ1-5; 7 nucleotides agree with TRBD1. Germline lookup yields CDR1 SGHTA and CDR2 FQGNSA. Trimming removed 2 bases from V and 4 bases from J; junction bases left unmatched: 5. The CDR3 is 15 amino acids. The CDR3: CASSLKGTDNQPQHF. In DNA form, the CDR3 reads TGTGCCAGCAGCTTAAAAGGGACAGATAATCAGCCCCAGCATTTT.

Here the CDR3 DNA reads TGCAGCGTTGCCCGGACAGGGTATAGGAACGAGCAGTACTTC. Protein product: CSVARTGYRNEQYF. The chain has TRBV29-1 and TRBJ2-7, with 8 positions matching TRBD1. The germline gives CDR1 SQVTM, CDR2 ANQGSEA. The CDR3 loop spans 14 amino acids. The trim removed 4 bases at V and 5 bases at J, leaving 10 bases unmatched.

The chain employs TRBV28 and TRBJ2-7; D not certain. This CDR3 has 14 amino acids. Germline CDR1 MDHEN, CDR2 SYDVKM. Trimming removed 2 bases from V and 0 bases from J, with 8 bases in between. This CDR3 reads CASSLEAVSYEQYF. CDR3 DNA: TGTGCCAGCAGTTTAGAGGCAGTCTCCTACGAGCAGTACTTC.

The chain carries TRBV29-1 and TRBJ2-3; TRBD2 might be the D (6 bases). From germline, CDR1 is SQVTM and CDR2 ANQGSEA. This CDR3 has 12 residues. Trimming took off 4 bases at V and 5 bases at J, with 10 bases between the two ends. CDR3 protein: CSVGGRIDTQYF. CDR3 in DNA: TGCAGCGTTGGTGGGAGGATAGATACGCAGTATTTT.

The gene calls are TRBV7-3 and TRBJ1-4; the match to TRBD1 covers 9 bases. The CDR3 runs to 15 residues. The J segment lost 5 bases and the V segment lost 5 bases, leaving 6 bases of the junction unmatched. In germline, CDR1 is SGHTA, CDR2 FQGTGA. The CDR3 DNA reads as TGTGCCAGCAGCAGAGACGGGACAGGGAATGAAAAACTGTTTTTT. Amino acid sequence: CASSRDGTGNEKLFF.

V usage is TRBV6-2 or TRBV6-3 and J usage is TRBJ2-1, with TRBD2 matching 14 bases. This CDR3 is built from 16 residues. With 6 bases clipped from V and 8 bases from J, the junction kept 9 bases outside the gene matches. The germline V gene has CDR1 MNHEY and CDR2 SVGEGT. CDR3 nucleotide sequence: TGTGCCAGCAGCCCACACGGACTAGCGGGAGGTCATGAGCAGTTCTTC. Amino acid sequence: CASSPHGLAGGHEQFF.